This TCR beta chain is from a study of T cells in Graves' hyperthyroidism and ophthalmopathy (dated by TCRdb to 2018 to 2020). Turning to the overall study: TCR V-J signatures able to tell the groups apart were searched for in a discovery cohort of approximately 95 patients, of whom approximately 40 had Graves' ophthalmopathy and about 60 had stable Graves' hyperthyroidism. An independent validation cohort of under 20 hyperthyroidism patients and some 15 patients who later progressed to ophthalmopathy tested prospective prediction of ophthalmopathy. The approximately 98 discovery patients were randomly divided into training and test sets at a 7:3 ratio. In six Graves' hyperthyroidism patients, the study also compared T-cell repertoires from thyroid tissue with T-cell repertoires from blood. After blood sampling, hyperthyroidism patients were treated with methimazole at a starting dose of 30 mg daily, and ophthalmopathy patients were treated with high-dose intravenous methylprednisolone. The paper reports TCR Vbeta CDR3 sequencing of 135 peripheral blood samples: over 40 ophthalmopathy, under 80 hyperthyroidism and around 17 progressor patients.

Stable Graves' hyperthyroidism was defined as the absence of progression to ophthalmopathy over 18 months of follow-up. The hyperthyroidism patients were between 18 and 65 years old and newly diagnosed, with a disease duration of less than 2 months. Any patient with an uncontrolled infection, another autoimmune disease, pregnancy or lactation was excluded. Diagnoses were established on the basis of clinical symptoms, serum thyroxine and TRAb, thyroid ultrasound, and orbital computed tomography. Trizol reagent was used to extract total RNA, and RNA quality was then checked on an Agilent 2100 Bioanalyzer. The TCR beta CDR3 regions were amplified from RNA transcripts. The TCR CDR3 was subjected to a first round of RT-PCR using the HTBI primer set and the Qiagen OneStep RT-PCR kit. The libraries were constructed in a second round of multiplex PCR and then size-selected and purified. Sequencing of the libraries was done on an Illumina HiSeq2000 using paired-end 100 bp reads. On the authors' methods: Raw data were processed with SOAPnuke, discarding reads with adapters, uncalled bases, mean Phred below 15, or no exact constant-primer or identifier match. COPE v1.2.5 was used to merge high-quality paired reads, and clonotypes were defined as unique nucleotide sequences. MiTCR v1.1 was used to align clonotypes to the IMGT TRBV, TRBD and TRBJ reference segments. Analysis was restricted to V-J combinations with a frequency above 0.0001, which covered 98% to 99.2% of repertoires. A TCS score was defined as the ratio between F50 (clonal expansion) and ExV (chaos), using BLOSUM62-based TCRdist between CDR3 peptides within each V-J. Welch's t-statistics and random forest reduced fewer than 600 V-J features to 13, which were used in a naive Bayes classifier (R e1071). TCRdb passed the public sequencing reads through fastp at Q25 and MiXCR, retaining productive beta sequences. Rows with a matching CDR3 protein are joined into one entry that keeps the most common DNA and genes. These V and J calls are TCRdb output, not the study's own analysis. Present in this sample are 600,000 or so distinct CDR3 sequences, 46% of which were seen just once. The top ten constitute approximately 8.2% of the sample.

The germline V gene supplies CDR1 SNHLY and CDR2 FYNNEI. The CDR3 numbers 15 residues from cysteine through phenylalanine. This entry keeps only the CDR3 DNA: 45 bases, framed from base 1. V is pared back by 7 bases and J by 7 bases, with 17 bases lying between the germline termini. This clonotype was counted at least ten times. Its antigen has not been determined. Base-call qualities are not available, and no considerably larger clone is one nucleotide away. The full study reports these points: A model built on a 13 V-J signature distinguished ophthalmopathy from stable hyperthyroidism, reaching about 89% sensitivity and approximately 81% specificity in cross-validation and 80%/75% in testing. During validation, the model predicted progression to ophthalmopathy a median of approximately 7 months ahead of onset, with more than 55% sensitivity and 72.22% specificity. Sample size was not statistically predetermined, and blinding of investigators to group allocation was not performed. Most expanded thyroid clonotypes (frequency above 0.001) were also detected in blood, suggesting blood repertoires may reflect thyroid immune responses.

The TCR was taken from a young woman with Graves' hyperthyroidism. Donor details come from another sample of the same person, matched by shared clones. The chain links TRBV2 with TRBJ1-6; a confident D gene designation cannot be given. Sequenced sample: peripheral blood or thyroid tissue (not recorded which). Here is the DNA: TGTGCCAGCACTACGCGTTGGGTCCCAAATTCACCCCTCCACTTT. The encoded protein is CASTTRWVPNSPLHF.